One sample yielded the 5 T cell receptor beta chains listed below, sequenced in a study of blood T cell repertoires in COVID-19 (TCRdb year 2020). Receptor amplification or capture employed the immunoSEQ multiplex PCR assay. The table was pulled from immuneACCESS by TCRdb, which kept in-frame rearrangements only. Such tables lose some clones; where checked, under half of the loss comes from unresolved V genes, and the rest has no known cause. The sample has 180,000 or so clones on record, almost 85% of them singletons. Of the sample, around 10% is held by the ten largest clones. The sample taken for sequencing was PBMCs or T cells enriched from blood (not recorded which). These receptors were obtained from a man in his fifties or sixties who had recovered from COVID-19.

The J gene is TRBJ1-4, the V gene TRBV28; D may be TRBD1 (6 bases). This CDR3 region has 15 residues. Per the germline V gene, CDR1 is MDHEN and CDR2 is SYDVKM. Deletions cut 6 bases from V and 3 bases from J, with 14 bases between. CDR3 protein: CASRPQGIPNEKLFF. CDR3 sequence (DNA): TGTGCCAGCAGACCACAGGGAATCCCTAATGAAAAACTGTTTTTT.

J is TRBJ1-2 and V is TRBV4-2; possibly TRBD1 for D (6 bases). V dropped 0 bases and J dropped 6 bases, with 8 bases sitting between them. Looked up from germline, CDR1 is LGHNA and CDR2 is YNFKEQ. The CDR3 contains 13 residues. Written as DNA, the CDR3 is TGTGCCAGCAGCCAAGAGGGGGCAGATGGCTACACCTTC. Amino acid sequence: CASSQEGADGYTF.

The chain has TRBV7-9 and TRBJ2-7, with 9 bases aligning to TRBD1. The V gene end was trimmed by 4 bases and the J gene end by 3 bases; junction bases not matched to a gene: 10. This CDR3 spans 16 amino acids. CDR1 and CDR2 from the germline V gene are SEHNR and FQNEAQ (reference sequence). The CDR3 loop reads CASSSTGPGQGYEQYF. The CDR3 DNA sequence: TGTGCCAGCAGCTCCACGGGCCCGGGACAGGGCTACGAGCAGTACTTC.

V usage is TRBV7-8 and J usage is TRBJ1-4; D gene unclear. The CDR3 is made up of 15 amino acids. Trimming shortened V by 2 bases and J by 4 bases, and 11 bases separated the two germline ends. Germline-derived CDR1 and CDR2 are SGHVS and FQNEAQ. CDR3 protein: CASSLLSSFNEKLFF. The DNA for the CDR3 is TGTGCCAGCAGCTTATTATCGAGCTTTAATGAAAAACTGTTTTTT. Full variable domain (rest looked up from reference TRBV7-8 and TRBJ1-4): GAGVSQSPRYKVAKRGQDVALRCDPISGHVSLFWYQQALGQGPEFLTYFQNEAQLDKSGLPSDRFFAERPEGSVSTLKIQRTQQEDSAVYLCASSLLSSFNEKLFFGSGTQLSVL.

The genes are TRBV28 and TRBJ2-7, with D tentatively TRBD2 (6 bases). The CDR3 totals 15 residues. CDR1 MDHEN and CDR2 SYDVKM come from the germline V gene. V gave up 1 base and J gave up 2 bases, with 12 bases separating them. The CDR3 sequence: CASSLSRGRTYEQYF. The DNA of the CDR3 is TGTGCCAGCAGTTTATCCCGGGGGAGAACCTACGAGCAGTACTTC.